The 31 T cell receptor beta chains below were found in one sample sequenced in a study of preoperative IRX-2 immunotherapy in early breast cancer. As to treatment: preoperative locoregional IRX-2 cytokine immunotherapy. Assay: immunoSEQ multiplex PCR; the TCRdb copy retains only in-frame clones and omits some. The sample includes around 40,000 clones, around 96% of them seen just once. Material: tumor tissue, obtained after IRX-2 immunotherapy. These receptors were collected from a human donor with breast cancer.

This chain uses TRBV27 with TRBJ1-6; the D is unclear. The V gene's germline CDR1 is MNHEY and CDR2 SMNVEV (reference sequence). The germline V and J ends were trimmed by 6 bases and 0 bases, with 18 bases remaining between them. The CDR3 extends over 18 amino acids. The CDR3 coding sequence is TGTGCCAGCAGCATCTATGCTGCCGGGAGCTCCTATAATTCACCCCTCCACTTT. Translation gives CASSIYAAGSSYNSPLHF.

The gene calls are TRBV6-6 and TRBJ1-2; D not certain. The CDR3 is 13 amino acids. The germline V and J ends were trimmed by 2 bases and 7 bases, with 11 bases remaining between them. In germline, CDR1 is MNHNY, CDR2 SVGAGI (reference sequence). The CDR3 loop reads CASSYGSSAGYTF. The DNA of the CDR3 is TGTGCCAGCAGTTACGGGTCTAGCGCTGGCTACACCTTC.

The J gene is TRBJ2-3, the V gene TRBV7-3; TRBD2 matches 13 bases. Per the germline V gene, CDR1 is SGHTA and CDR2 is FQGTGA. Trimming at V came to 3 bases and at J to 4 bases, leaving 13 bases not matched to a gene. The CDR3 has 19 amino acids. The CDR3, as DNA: TGTGCCAGCAGCTTCCCCGGGGGACTAGCGGGATGTGGGGCAGATACGCAGTATTTT. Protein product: CASSFPGGLAGCGADTQYF.

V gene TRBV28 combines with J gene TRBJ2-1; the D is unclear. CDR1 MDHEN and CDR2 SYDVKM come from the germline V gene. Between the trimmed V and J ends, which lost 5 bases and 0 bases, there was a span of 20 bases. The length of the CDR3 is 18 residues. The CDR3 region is CASSPLYRKLSSYNEQFF. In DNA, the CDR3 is TGTGCCAGCAGTCCTCTATACAGAAAACTTAGCTCCTACAATGAGCAGTTCTTC.

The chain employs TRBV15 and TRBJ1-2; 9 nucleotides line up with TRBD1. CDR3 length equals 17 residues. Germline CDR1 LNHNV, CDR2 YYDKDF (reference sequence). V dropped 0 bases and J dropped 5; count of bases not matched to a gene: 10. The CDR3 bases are TGTGCCACCAGCAGAGAGTTGGGACAGGGCAAACTATATGGCTACACCTTC. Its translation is CATSRELGQGKLYGYTF.

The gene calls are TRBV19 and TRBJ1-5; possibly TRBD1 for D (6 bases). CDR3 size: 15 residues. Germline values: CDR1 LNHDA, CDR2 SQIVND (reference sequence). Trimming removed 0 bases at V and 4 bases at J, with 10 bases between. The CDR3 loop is CASSIEGAGNQPQHF. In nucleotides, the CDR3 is TGTGCCAGTAGTATAGAGGGGGCGGGGAATCAGCCCCAGCATTTT. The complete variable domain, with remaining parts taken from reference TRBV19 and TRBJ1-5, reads DGGITQSPKYLFRKEGQNVTLSCEQNLNHDAMYWYRQDPGQGLRLIYYSQIVNDFQKGDIAEGYSVSREKKESFPLTVTSAQKNPTAFYLCASSIEGAGNQPQHFGDGTRLSIL.

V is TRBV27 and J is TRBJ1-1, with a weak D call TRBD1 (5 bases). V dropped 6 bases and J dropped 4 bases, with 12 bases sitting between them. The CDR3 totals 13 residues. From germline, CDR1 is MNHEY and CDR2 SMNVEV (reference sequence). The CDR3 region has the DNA TGTGCCAGCAGAAGAACAGGAAGCACTGAAGCTTTCTTT. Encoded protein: CASRRTGSTEAFF.

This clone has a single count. The CDR3 nucleotides are TGTGCCAGCAGCTTGAGGGAGGGGGCTGGCACTGAAGCTTTCTTT. This sequence encodes CASSLREGAGTEAFF. J is TRBJ1-1 and V is TRBV7-8, with TRBD1 identical over 7 bases. V trimming: 3 bases; J trimming: 4 bases; junction bases outside the gene matches: 8. The CDR3 extends over 15 amino acids. The germline gives CDR1 SGHVS, CDR2 FQNEAQ.

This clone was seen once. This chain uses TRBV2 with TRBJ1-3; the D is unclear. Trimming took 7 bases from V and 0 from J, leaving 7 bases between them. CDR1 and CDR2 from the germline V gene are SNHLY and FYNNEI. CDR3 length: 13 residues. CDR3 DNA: TGTGCCAGCACAGTGACCTCTGGAAACACCATATATTTT. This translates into CASTVTSGNTIYF.

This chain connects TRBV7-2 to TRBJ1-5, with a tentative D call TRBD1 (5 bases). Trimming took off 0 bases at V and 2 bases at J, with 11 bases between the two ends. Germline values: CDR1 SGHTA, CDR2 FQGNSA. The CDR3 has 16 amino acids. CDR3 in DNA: TGTGCCAGCAGCTTAGCAGGGGCCTTCGGCAATCAGCCCCAGCATTTT. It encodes CASSLAGAFGNQPQHF.

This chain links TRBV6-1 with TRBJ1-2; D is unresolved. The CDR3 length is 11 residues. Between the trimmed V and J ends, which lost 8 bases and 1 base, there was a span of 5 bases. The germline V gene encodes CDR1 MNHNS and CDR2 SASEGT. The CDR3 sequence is CASWVNYGYTF. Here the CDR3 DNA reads TGTGCCAGCTGGGTTAACTATGGCTACACCTTC.

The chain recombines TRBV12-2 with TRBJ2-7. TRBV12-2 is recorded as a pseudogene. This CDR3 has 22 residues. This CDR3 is CASRLEQGEGPPVGRLRYEQYF. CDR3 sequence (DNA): TGTGCAAGTCGCTTAGAGCAGGGTGAGGGACCACCGGTAGGACGGCTCCGTTACGAGCAGTACTTC.

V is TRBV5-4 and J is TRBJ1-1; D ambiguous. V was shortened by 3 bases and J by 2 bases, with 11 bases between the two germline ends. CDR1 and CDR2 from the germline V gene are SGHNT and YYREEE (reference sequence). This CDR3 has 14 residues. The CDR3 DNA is TGTGCCAGCAGCTCCAATCGGGAAAACACTGAAGCTTTCTTT. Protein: CASSSNRENTEAFF.

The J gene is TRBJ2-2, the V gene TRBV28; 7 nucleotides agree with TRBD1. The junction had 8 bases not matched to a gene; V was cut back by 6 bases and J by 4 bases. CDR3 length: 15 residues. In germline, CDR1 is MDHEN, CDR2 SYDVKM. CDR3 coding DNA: TGTGCCAGCAGACTAGGGGGCGCCGGCACCGGGGAGCTGTTTTTT. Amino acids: CASRLGGAGTGELFF.

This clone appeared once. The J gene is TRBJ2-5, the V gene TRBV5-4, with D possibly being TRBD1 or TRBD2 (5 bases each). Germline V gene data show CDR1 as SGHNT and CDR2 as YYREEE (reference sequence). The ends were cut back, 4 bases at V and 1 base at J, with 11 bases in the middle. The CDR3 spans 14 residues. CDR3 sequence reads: CASSRGTAQETQYF. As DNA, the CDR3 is TGTGCCAGCAGCCGAGGGACGGCCCAAGAGACCCAGTACTTC.

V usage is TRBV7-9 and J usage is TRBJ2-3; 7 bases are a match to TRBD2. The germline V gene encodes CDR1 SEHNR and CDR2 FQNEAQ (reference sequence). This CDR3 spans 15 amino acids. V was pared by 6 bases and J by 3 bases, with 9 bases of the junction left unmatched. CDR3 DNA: TGTGCCAGCAGGGTAAGCGGGACCTGGACAGATACGCAGTATTTT. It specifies CASRVSGTWTDTQYF.

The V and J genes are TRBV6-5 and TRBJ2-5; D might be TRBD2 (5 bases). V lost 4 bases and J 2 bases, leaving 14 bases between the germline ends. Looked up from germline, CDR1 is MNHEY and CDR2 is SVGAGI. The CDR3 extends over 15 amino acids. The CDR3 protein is CASSSTYPGQETQYF. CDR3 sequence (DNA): TGTGCCAGCAGTTCGACTTATCCGGGGCAAGAGACCCAGTACTTC.

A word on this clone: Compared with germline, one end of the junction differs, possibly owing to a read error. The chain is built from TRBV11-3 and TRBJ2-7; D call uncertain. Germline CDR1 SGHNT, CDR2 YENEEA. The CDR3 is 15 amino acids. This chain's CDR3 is CAGSLFSSDDYEQYF. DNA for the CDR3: TGTGCCGGCAGCTTATTTTCCAGCGACGACTACGAGCAGTACTTC.

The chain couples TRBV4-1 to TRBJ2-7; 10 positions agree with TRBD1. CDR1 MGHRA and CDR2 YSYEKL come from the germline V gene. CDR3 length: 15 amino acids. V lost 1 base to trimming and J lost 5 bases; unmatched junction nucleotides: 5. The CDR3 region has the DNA TGCGCCAGCAGCCAAGCGGGACAGGGGTTCCACGAGCAGTACTTC. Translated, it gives CASSQAGQGFHEQYF.

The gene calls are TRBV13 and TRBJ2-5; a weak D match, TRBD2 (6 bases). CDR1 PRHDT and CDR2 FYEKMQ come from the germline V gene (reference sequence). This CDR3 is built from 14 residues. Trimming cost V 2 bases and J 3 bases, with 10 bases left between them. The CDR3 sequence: CASSLISGEETQYF. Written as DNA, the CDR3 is TGTGCCAGCAGCTTAATATCGGGGGAAGAGACCCAGTACTTC.

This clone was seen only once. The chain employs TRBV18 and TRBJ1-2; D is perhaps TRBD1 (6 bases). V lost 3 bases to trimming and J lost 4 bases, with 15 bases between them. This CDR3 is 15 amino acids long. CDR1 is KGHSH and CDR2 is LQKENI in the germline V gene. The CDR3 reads CASSPRGQEIYGYTF. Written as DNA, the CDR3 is TGTGCCAGCTCACCGCGGGGACAAGAGATCTATGGCTACACCTTC. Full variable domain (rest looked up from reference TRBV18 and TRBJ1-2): NAGVMQNPRHLVRRRGQEARLRCSPMKGHSHVYWYRQLPEEGLKFMVYLQKENIIDESGMPKERFSAEFPKEGPSILRIQQVVRGDSAAYFCASSPRGQEIYGYTFGSGTRLTVV.

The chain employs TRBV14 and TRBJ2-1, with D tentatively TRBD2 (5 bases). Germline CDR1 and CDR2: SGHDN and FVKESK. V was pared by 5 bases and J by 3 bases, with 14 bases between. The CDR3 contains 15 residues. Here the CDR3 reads CASSRPGFLYNEQFF. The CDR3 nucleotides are TGTGCCAGCAGCAGACCGGGATTCCTCTACAATGAGCAGTTCTTC.

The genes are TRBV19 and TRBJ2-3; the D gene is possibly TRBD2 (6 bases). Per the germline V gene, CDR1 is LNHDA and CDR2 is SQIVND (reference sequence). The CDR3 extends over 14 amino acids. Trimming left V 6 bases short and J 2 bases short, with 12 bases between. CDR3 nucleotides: TGTGCCAGTAGCCCGGGACTTTTCACAGATACGCAGTATTTT. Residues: CASSPGLFTDTQYF.

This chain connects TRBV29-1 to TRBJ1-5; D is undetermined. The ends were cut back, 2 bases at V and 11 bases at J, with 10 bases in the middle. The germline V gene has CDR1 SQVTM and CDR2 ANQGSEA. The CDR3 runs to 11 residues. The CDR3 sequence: CSVERRTAQHF. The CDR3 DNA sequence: TGCAGCGTTGAAAGGCGCACGGCCCAGCATTTT.

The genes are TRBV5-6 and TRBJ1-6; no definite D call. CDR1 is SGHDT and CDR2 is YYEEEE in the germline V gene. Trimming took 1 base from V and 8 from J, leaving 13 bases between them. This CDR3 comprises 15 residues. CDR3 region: CASSLRAARDSPLHF. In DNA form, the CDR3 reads TGTGCCAGCAGCTTGAGGGCAGCACGGGATTCACCCCTCCACTTT.

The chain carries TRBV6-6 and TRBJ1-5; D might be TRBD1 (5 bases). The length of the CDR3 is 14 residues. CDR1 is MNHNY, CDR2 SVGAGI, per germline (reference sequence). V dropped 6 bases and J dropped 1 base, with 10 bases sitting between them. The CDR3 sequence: CASSLDRSNQPQHF. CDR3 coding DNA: TGTGCCAGCAGCCTAGACAGAAGCAATCAGCCCCAGCATTTT.

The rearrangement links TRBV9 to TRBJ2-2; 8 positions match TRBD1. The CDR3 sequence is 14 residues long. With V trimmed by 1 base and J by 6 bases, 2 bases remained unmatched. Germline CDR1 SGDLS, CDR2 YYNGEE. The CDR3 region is CASSVRTGSGELFF. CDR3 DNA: TGTGCCAGCAGCGTACGGACAGGGTCCGGGGAGCTGTTTTTT.

The CDR3 region has the DNA TGTGCCGGACATAGCTACAATGAGCAGTTCTTC. The encoded protein is CAGHSYNEQFF. The chain employs TRBV7-9 and TRBJ2-1; D possibly corresponds to TRBD1 (5 bases). Trimming cost V 11 bases and J 3 bases, with 8 bases left between them. This CDR3 is 11 amino acids long. From germline, CDR1 is SEHNR and CDR2 FQNEAQ (reference sequence).

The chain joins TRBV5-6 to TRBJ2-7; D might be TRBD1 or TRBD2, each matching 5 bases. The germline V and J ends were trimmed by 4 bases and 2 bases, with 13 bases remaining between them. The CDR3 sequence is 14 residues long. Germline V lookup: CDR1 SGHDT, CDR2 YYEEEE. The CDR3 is CASSPGPLPYEQYF. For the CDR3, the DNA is TGTGCCAGCAGCCCGGGACCGCTACCCTACGAGCAGTACTTC.

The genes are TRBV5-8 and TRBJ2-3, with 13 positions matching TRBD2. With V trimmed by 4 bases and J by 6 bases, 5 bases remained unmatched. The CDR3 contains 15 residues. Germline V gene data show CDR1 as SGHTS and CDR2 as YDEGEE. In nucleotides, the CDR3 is TGTGCCAGCAGCACTGGACTAGCGGGGGAGGATACGCAGTATTTT. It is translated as CASSTGLAGEDTQYF.

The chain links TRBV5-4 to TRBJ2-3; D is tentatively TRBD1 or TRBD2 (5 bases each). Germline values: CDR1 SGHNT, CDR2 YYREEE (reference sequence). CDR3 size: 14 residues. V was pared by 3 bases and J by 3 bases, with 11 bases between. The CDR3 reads CASSYRDPTDTQYF. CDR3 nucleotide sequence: TGTGCCAGCAGCTACCGGGACCCAACAGATACGCAGTATTTT.